These 14 T cell receptor beta chains came from one sample sequenced in a study of T cells after yellow fever vaccination. One entry per CDR3 protein results from TCRdb running MiXCR on the 5' RACE reads. The sample includes 500,000 to 650,000 distinct CDR3 sequences, approximately 13% seen only once; the top ten take 15%. Sample: PBMCs, taken on the day of the yellow fever booster vaccination. The receptors were gathered from a man aged 25-40 years who received the YFV17D yellow fever vaccine.

The chain recombines TRBV14 with TRBJ2-2; no clear D gene. Trimming shortened V by 0 bases and J by 2 bases, and 7 bases separated the two germline ends. In germline, CDR1 is SGHDN, CDR2 FVKESK. CDR3 length equals 15 residues. The CDR3 coding sequence is TGTGCCAGCAGCCAAGATAACAGAAACACCGGGGAGCTGTTTTTT. The encoded protein is CASSQDNRNTGELFF.

Worth noting for this clonotype: Compared with germline, one end of the junction differs, possibly owing to a read error. The V gene is TRBV12-3 or TRBV12-4, the J gene TRBJ1-6, with 7 bases fitting TRBD1. The CDR3 sequence is 14 residues long. The CDR3 DNA reads as TGTGCCAGCAGGCGGGACAGCTATAATTCACCCCACCACTTT. This gives the protein CASRRDSYNSPHHF.

This clonotype was counted a few times. The chain carries TRBV20-1 and TRBJ2-3; 10 nucleotides match TRBD2. After removal of 7 bases from V and 2 bases from J, the junction contained 9 bases not matched to a gene. Germline values: CDR1 DFQATT, CDR2 SNEGSKA (reference sequence). CDR3 size: 15 residues. The CDR3 region has the DNA TGCAGTGTCGGCGGTAGCGGGAGGTTCACAGATACGCAGTATTTT. It yields the protein CSVGGSGRFTDTQYF.

The sample holds many counts of this clonotype. CDR3 amino acids: CATSVGQGPYNEQFF. The DNA for the CDR3 is TGTGCCACCAGTGTCGGACAGGGCCCCTACAATGAGCAGTTCTTC. The chain links TRBV24-1 to TRBJ2-1; 8 bases align to TRBD1. The CDR3 length is 15 residues. CDR1 KGHDR and CDR2 SFDVKD come from the germline V gene. V shed 5 bases and J 2 bases; nucleotides not matched to a gene: 4.

V and J are TRBV27 and TRBJ2-1, with 8 bases lining up with TRBD2. V lost 5 bases to trimming and J lost 6 bases; unmatched junction nucleotides: 9. Germline-derived CDR1 and CDR2 are MNHEY and SMNVEV (reference sequence). The CDR3 is 15 amino acids. The CDR3 spells CASSRPGLGSNEQFF. CDR3 DNA: TGTGCCAGCAGTAGACCGGGACTAGGGAGCAATGAGCAGTTCTTC.

The chain links TRBV19 to TRBJ2-3; 10 positions match TRBD2. Trimming at V came to 6 bases and at J to 4 bases, leaving 4 bases not matched to a gene. The CDR3 length is 14 residues. Germline V gene sequence: CDR1 LNHDA, CDR2 SQIVND (reference sequence). The CDR3 sequence: CASRAGTSADTQYF. In DNA, the CDR3 is TGTGCCAGTAGGGCCGGGACTAGCGCAGATACGCAGTATTTT.

This clonotype was found a few times. The chain joins TRBV5-1 to TRBJ2-4; D uncertain. CDR3 length: 16 amino acids. Trimming left V 7 bases short and J 4 bases short, with 21 bases between. CDR1 and CDR2 from the germline V gene are SGHRS and YFSETQ. This chain's CDR3 is CASAFGQYGEKNIQYF. The CDR3 region has the DNA TGCGCCAGCGCCTTTGGGCAGTATGGTGAGAAAAACATTCAGTACTTC.

This clonotype was counted between two and nine times. The V and J genes are TRBV30 and TRBJ1-1; TRBD1 might be the D (5 bases). Germline V lookup: CDR1 GTSNPN, CDR2 SVGIG (reference sequence). Trimming took 0 bases from V and 4 from J, leaving 12 bases between them. CDR3 size: 14 residues. For the CDR3, the DNA is TGTGCCTGGAGTGTACTGGGGGACTTCACTGAAGCTTTCTTT. As protein: CAWSVLGDFTEAFF.

There are a few counts of this clonotype. This chain connects TRBV11-2 to TRBJ2-3, with 7 bases aligning to TRBD2. The germline V gene encodes CDR1 SGHAT and CDR2 FQNNGV. This CDR3 is 15 amino acids long. With V trimmed by 5 bases and J by 4 bases, 9 bases remained unmatched. The CDR3 region is CASSTGLVAPDTQYF. The CDR3 DNA follows: TGTGCCAGCAGCACTGGACTAGTGGCACCAGATACGCAGTATTTT.

This clonotype was seen only a few times. This chain connects TRBV24-1 to TRBJ2-1; the match to TRBD1 covers 9 bases. With 3 bases clipped from V and 2 bases from J, the junction kept 4 bases outside the gene matches. The CDR3 sequence is 16 residues long. The germline V gene encodes CDR1 KGHDR and CDR2 SFDVKD. CDR3 protein: CATSDPGTGTYNEQFF. The CDR3, as DNA: TGTGCCACCAGTGATCCCGGGACAGGGACCTACAATGAGCAGTTCTTC.

This clonotype came up a few times. V usage is TRBV6-5 and J usage is TRBJ1-5; 7 nucleotides match TRBD1. Germline V lookup: CDR1 MNHEY, CDR2 SVGAGI. The ends lost 8 bases at V and 4 bases at J; junction bases unmatched: 2. The CDR3 is made up of 12 amino acids. CDR3 sequence reads: CASGTVNQPQHF. The CDR3 DNA reads as TGTGCCAGCGGGACAGTTAATCAGCCCCAGCATTTT.

Written as DNA, the CDR3 is TGCGCCAGCAGCTTGTTTCCGACAGGGGCGGACACTGAAGCTTTCTTT. It yields the protein CASSLFPTGADTEAFF. The gene calls are TRBV5-1 and TRBJ1-1; 8 nucleotides line up with TRBD1. The trim removed 1 base at V and 3 bases at J, leaving 8 bases unmatched. Germline CDR1 is SGHRS and CDR2 is YFSETQ. This CDR3 spans 16 amino acids.

This clonotype turned up a few times. This chain joins TRBV7-2 and TRBJ2-7; possible D gene TRBD2, 7 bases. The V end lost 4 bases, the J end lost 2 bases, and 21 bases lay between the germline ends. Germline assignment: CDR1 SGHTA and CDR2 FQGNSA. CDR3 length equals 17 residues. CDR3 bases: TGTGCCAGCAGCTCTATACTGGGGGGGCGGTATCCCTACGAGCAGTACTTC. The encoded protein is CASSSILGGRYPYEQYF. Looking up the rest from reference TRBV7-2 and TRBJ2-7 gives the full variable domain: GAGVSQSPSNKVTEKGKDVELRCDPISGHTALYWYRQSLGQGLEFLIYFQGNSAPDKSGLPSDRFSAERTGGSVSTLTIQRTQQEDSAVYLCASSSILGGRYPYEQYFGPGTRLTVT.

J is TRBJ2-1 and V is TRBV20-1; D is unclear. V was trimmed by 5 bases and J by 10 bases, leaving 9 bases between them. CDR1 is DFQATT, CDR2 SNEGSKA, per germline (reference sequence). The CDR3 runs to 10 residues. CDR3 loop: CSAGVREQFF. The CDR3 region has the DNA TGCAGTGCTGGGGTCAGAGAGCAGTTCTTC.